A selection of T cell receptor beta chains follows, all from one sample in a study of T cell responses to AZD1222 COVID-19 vaccine. Sequencing was performed with immunoSEQ multiplex PCR; in TCRdb, only in-frame clones are kept and a portion is missing. The repertoire has roughly 70,000 clones, 85% of them found once; the top ten carry about 20%. The sequenced sample was peripheral blood, obtained on day 0 of AZD1222 vaccination. These receptor sequences come from an adult in good health. The CDR3 runs from the conserved cysteine through the conserved F or W. Fields, in order: D gene, clone size, V gene, J gene, CDR3 protein, CDR3 DNA. The D gene is left open where the match is weak. Expanded clones get a size class; other rows say once, few or many, or leave the size out.

>.|few|TRBV23-1|TRBJ2-3
CASSHFEEPDTQYF
TGCGCCAGCAGTCACTTCGAGGAGCCAGATACGCAGTATTTT
>TRBD2|.|TRBV3-1/TRBV3-2|TRBJ2-1
CASSQVSFRASGNNEQFF
TGTGCCAGCAGCCAAGTATCTTTCAGGGCTAGCGGGAACAATGAGCAGTTCTTC
>.|once|TRBV11-2|TRBJ1-2
CASSFIDTYGYTF
TGTGCCAGCAGCTTTATTGACACCTATGGCTACACCTTC
>TRBD1|.|TRBV6-5|TRBJ2-7
CASSPDRGLYEQYF
TGTGCCAGCAGTCCTGACAGGGGGCTCTACGAGCAGTACTTC
>.|.|TRBV27|TRBJ2-1
CASRDQLYNEQFF
TGTGCCAGCAGGGACCAACTATACAATGAGCAGTTCTTC
>.|.|TRBV5-6|TRBJ1-2
CASSLGPDGYTF
TGTGCCAGCAGCCTAGGACCGGATGGCTACACCTTC
>TRBD1|few|TRBV30|TRBJ1-3
CAWSVGTVGNTIYF
TGTGCCTGGAGTGTAGGGACAGTAGGAAACACCATATATTTT
>TRBD1|.|TRBV10-3|TRBJ2-7
CAISRTGITYEQYF
TGTGCCATCAGCCGGACAGGGATTACCTACGAGCAGTACTTC
>TRBD1|few|TRBV4-1|TRBJ1-1
CASSQMAGGANTEAFF
TGCGCCAGCAGCCAGATGGCAGGGGGCGCGAACACTGAAGCTTTCTTT
>.|.|TRBV5-8|TRBJ2-3
CASSLVETRTDTQYF
TGTGCCAGCAGCTTGGTAGAGACCCGCACAGATACGCAGTATTTT
>TRBD1|.|TRBV4-1|TRBJ1-5
CASSQEYGTDNNQPQHF
TGCGCCAGCAGCCAAGAATACGGGACAGACAACAATCAGCCCCAGCATTTT
>TRBD2|.|TRBV7-6|TRBJ2-2
CASSAGLAGTGELFF
TGTGCCAGCAGCGCTGGACTAGCGGGGACCGGGGAGCTGTTTTTT
>.|.|TRBV3-1/TRBV3-2|TRBJ1-3
CASSQEIRATGNTIYF
TGTGCCAGCAGCCAAGAAATTAGGGCCACCGGAAACACCATATATTTT